This T cell receptor (beta chain) came from a study of early T cells in non-severe SARS-CoV-2 infection. The TCR library protocol attached unique molecular identifiers to the individual cDNA molecules. One entry per CDR3 protein, called by TCRdb with MiXCR from the 5' RACE reads. The sample carries 85,000 to 100,000 distinct CDR3 sequences, approximately 11% recorded once. Germline V gives CDR1 LGHDT, CDR2 YNNKEL (reference sequence). V was pared by 5 bases and J by 4 bases, with 4 bases between. The CDR3 has 11 residues. This clonotype has just a few counts. The clonotype was recovered from an adult who was a healthcare worker with PCR-confirmed SARS-CoV-2 infection or an uninfected control (not recorded which). The sample consisted of whole blood, taken at baseline. This chain joins TRBV3-1 and TRBJ2-3, with D hard to call. The CDR3 coding sequence is TGTGCCAGCAGCTCTTCAGATACGCAGTATTTT. This gives the protein CASSSSDTQYF.